This entry lists 17 T cell receptor beta chains sequenced from one sample in a study of T cell repertoires in cytomegalovirus infection (dated by TCRdb to between 2017 and 2020). Sequencing relied on an Illumina HiSeq 1500. In-frame beta chains were kept once TCRdb had trimmed the public reads at Q25 with fastp and called clones with MiXCR. Rows with a matching CDR3 protein are joined into one entry that keeps the most common DNA and genes. The sample profile shows 200,000 to 300,000 distinct CDR3 sequences; 5% to 8.5% of them were found once. The ten largest clones represent under 7.5% of the sample. Sample: PBMCs. The receptors shown here come from a human donor in good health (CMV status not recorded). Some clones in this sample may be carry-over from other donors' samples.

This clonotype was recorded at least ten times. This chain joins TRBV4-1 and TRBJ1-4; D gene uncertain. The ends were cut back, 2 bases at V and 11 bases at J, with 18 bases in the middle. Germline V gene lookup returns CDR1 MGHRA and CDR2 YSYEKL. The CDR3 runs 15 residues. The chain's CDR3 is CASSQPRGMNYKLFF. The DNA for the CDR3 is TGCGCCAGCAGCCAACCTCGGGGAATGAATTACAAACTGTTTTTT.

This clonotype showed up many times. The rearrangement links TRBV7-9 to TRBJ1-1; a weak D match, TRBD1 (6 bases). CDR3 length: 13 amino acids. Trimming took off 3 bases at V and 10 bases at J, with 15 bases between the two ends. The germline CDR1 and CDR2 sequences are SEHNR and FQNEAQ (reference sequence). The CDR3 DNA is TGTGCCAGCAGCTTGGAGGAGGGGGTGAGAGCTTTCTTT. It specifies CASSLEEGVRAFF.

This clonotype was seen at least ten times. The chain joins TRBV7-2 to TRBJ2-7, with D uncertain. The CDR3 is made up of 11 amino acids. V lost 5 bases, J lost 5 bases, and 7 bases lay in between. Germline CDR1 is SGHTA and CDR2 is FQGNSA. The CDR3 DNA reads TGTGCCAGCAGCGGCAGAGACGAGCAGTACTTC. It encodes CASSGRDEQYF.

This chain links TRBV5-1 with TRBJ2-1, with 7 bases lining up with TRBD1. Germline V CDR1 and CDR2: SGHRS, YFSETQ. The CDR3 spans 15 residues. V lost 2 bases and J lost 6; bases outside the gene matches: 8. This CDR3 is CASSFTGVDTNEQFF. CDR3 sequence (DNA): TGCGCCAGCAGCTTCACAGGGGTCGACACCAATGAGCAGTTCTTC.

This clonotype was counted many times. The V gene is TRBV29-1, the J gene TRBJ2-7; D unclear. Germline V gives CDR1 SQVTM, CDR2 ANQGSEA. There are 11 residues in the CDR3. V shed 1 base and J shed 6 bases, with 7 bases lying between them. CDR3 DNA: TGCAGCGTTGAAGTGAGTTTCGAGCAGTACTTC. Its translation is CSVEVSFEQYF.

The V gene is TRBV20-1, the J gene TRBJ1-1, with D unresolved. Germline CDR1 reads DFQATT; CDR2 reads SNEGSKA (reference sequence). CDR3 length: 13 residues. The germline V and J ends were trimmed by 6 bases and 6 bases, with 17 bases remaining between them. DNA for the CDR3: TGCAGTGCCCCCCCGACGACCCGCTCTGAAGCTTTCTTT. Amino acid sequence: CSAPPTTRSEAFF.

This clonotype was counted only a few times. The genes are TRBV7-9 and TRBJ2-1, with D possibly matching TRBD2 (6 bases). Germline V gene lookup returns CDR1 SEHNR and CDR2 FQNEAQ (reference sequence). This CDR3 is built from 15 residues. Trimming removed 5 bases at V and 8 bases at J, with 19 bases between. The DNA for the CDR3 is TGTGCCAGCAGCCATACCGGTACTAGCACGCATGAGCAGTTCTTC. Translated: CASSHTGTSTHEQFF.

This clonotype was detected many times. The V and J genes are TRBV20-1 and TRBJ1-1, with D uncertain. The CDR3 length is 13 residues. V lost 5 bases and J lost 1, with 11 bases in between. Germline values: CDR1 DFQATT, CDR2 SNEGSKA (reference sequence). The CDR3 loop reads CSARLDGNTEAFF. As DNA, the CDR3 is TGCAGTGCTCGGTTAGATGGGAACACTGAAGCTTTCTTT.

This clonotype has a count of ten or more. The chain joins TRBV19 to TRBJ2-5; D not resolved. This CDR3 is 12 amino acids long. The V gene's germline CDR1 is LNHDA and CDR2 SQIVND (reference sequence). V gave up 0 bases and J gave up 3 bases, with 2 bases separating them. CDR3 region: CASSIDEETQYF. The CDR3 DNA is TGTGCCAGTAGTATAGACGAAGAGACCCAGTACTTC.

This clonotype was counted many times. The chain carries TRBV2 and TRBJ1-2; no definite D call. This CDR3 has 14 amino acids. V lost 8 bases and J lost 2, with 15 bases in between. Germline CDR1 and CDR2: SNHLY and FYNNEI. Here the CDR3 reads CASHELTVNYGYTF. The DNA for the CDR3 is TGTGCCAGCCATGAGCTAACAGTAAACTATGGCTACACCTTC.

This clonotype was detected many times. The gene calls are TRBV20-1 and TRBJ2-3; D unclear. Trimming shortened V by 0 bases and J by 0 bases, and 4 bases separated the two germline ends. Germline V gives CDR1 DFQATT, CDR2 SNEGSKA (reference sequence). The CDR3 has 13 amino acids. CDR3 bases: TGCAGTGCTAGAGAAGGGAGCACAGATACGCAGTATTTT. Protein sequence: CSAREGSTDTQYF.

This clonotype was recorded at least ten times. This sequence joins TRBV28 and TRBJ1-1; D not resolved. The CDR3 is 11 residues long. CDR1 MDHEN and CDR2 SYDVKM come from the germline V gene. The CDR3, as DNA: TGTGCGGCCCGGCGGGACACTGAAGCTTTCTTT. It is translated as CAARRDTEAFF.

At least ten counts were recorded for this clonotype. The chain joins TRBV5-6 to TRBJ2-3, with D possibly TRBD1 on 6 matching bases. This CDR3 has 15 residues. V lost 0 bases and J lost 2, with 10 bases in between. Germline CDR1 is SGHDT and CDR2 is YYEEEE. Here the CDR3 reads CASSLGTVTTDTQYF. The CDR3 DNA follows: TGTGCCAGCAGCTTGGGGACAGTAACCACAGATACGCAGTATTTT.

This clonotype has at least ten counts. The chain uses TRBV12-3 or TRBV12-4 and TRBJ2-5, with TRBD1 matching over 9 bases. Trimming at V came to 5 bases and at J to 3 bases, leaving 7 bases not matched to a gene. This CDR3 comprises 15 residues. The CDR3 spells CASSPNRGREETQYF. The CDR3 region has the DNA TGTGCCAGCAGTCCTAACAGGGGGCGCGAAGAGACCCAGTACTTC.

The table lists this clonotype with many counts. The J gene is TRBJ2-1, the V gene TRBV7-2; the D gene is possibly TRBD1 (6 bases). With 2 bases removed from V and 5 bases from J, the gap between germline ends came to 7 bases. The CDR3 has 13 residues. The germline V gene has CDR1 SGHTA and CDR2 FQGNSA. CDR3 sequence reads: CASSLNRDNEQFF. In DNA, the CDR3 is TGTGCCAGCAGCTTAAACAGGGACAATGAGCAGTTCTTC.

This clonotype has ten or more counts. This may come from a read error, since a much larger clone is one base off. The chain recombines TRBV7-3 with TRBJ2-3; 8 bases match TRBD2. The germline CDR1 and CDR2 sequences are SGHTA and FQGTGA. Trimming at V came to 4 bases and at J to 2 bases, leaving 2 bases not matched to a gene. This CDR3 contains 14 residues. The DNA for the CDR3 is TGTGCCAGCAGCTCGGGGGGGTACACAGATACGCAGTATTTT. Translating gives CASSSGGYTDTQYF.

There are a few counts of this clonotype. CDR3 sequence (DNA): TGCAGCGCCCGAATAGAGACCCAGTACTTC. Residues: CSARIETQYF. The chain employs TRBV29-1 and TRBJ2-5, with D uncertain. This CDR3 has 10 amino acids. The germline CDR1 and CDR2 sequences are SQVTM and ANQGSEA. V was trimmed by 7 bases and J by 4 bases, leaving 7 bases between them.